One sample yielded the 2 T cell receptor beta chains listed below, sequenced in a study of CD4+ T cells in melanoma. Profiling relied on immunoSEQ multiplex PCR, and the TCRdb table lists in-frame clones only, not all of them. This sample has fewer than 150,000 clones, with roughly 91% found just once. The receptors come from a human donor with melanoma.

With regard to this clone: The junction shows a germline mismatch at one end, possibly a read error. Other DNA variants within this sample encode the same CDR3. V usage is TRBV19 and J usage is TRBJ1-5; D unresolved. Germline assignment: CDR1 LNHDA and CDR2 SQIVND (reference sequence). The CDR3 runs 12 residues. The CDR3 is CASSIGSQPQHF. The CDR3 DNA follows: TGTGCCAGCAGTATAGGTTCGCAGCCCCAGCATTTT.

The rearrangement uses TRBV6-6 and TRBJ2-4, with D possibly being TRBD2 (6 bases). V lost 2 bases and J 1 base, leaving 9 bases between the germline ends. The germline V gene has CDR1 MNHNY and CDR2 SVGAGI (reference sequence). CDR3 length equals 15 residues. CDR3 in amino acids: CASSYPSGAKNIQYF. The CDR3 DNA reads as TGTGCCAGCAGTTACCCCAGCGGGGCCAAAAACATTCAGTACTTC.